Shown below are 4 T cell receptor beta chains from a single sample sequenced in a study of shared clonotypes between healthy human individuals. Assay used: immunoSEQ multiplex PCR; TCRdb lists only in-frame clones, some missing. Of millions of clones in the sample, around 90% were seen once. Sequencing input: naive CD4+ T cells sorted from blood. As to subset: CD45RA+ positively selected. The receptor source for this set is a man aged 18 to 30 in good health.

The chain links TRBV27 to TRBJ2-7, with no clear D. The germline gives CDR1 MNHEY, CDR2 SMNVEV (reference sequence). V was pared by 4 bases and J by 0 bases, with 4 bases between. This CDR3 contains 12 residues. The CDR3 bases are TGTGCCAGCAGTTCACACTCCTACGAGCAGTACTTC. Translation gives CASSSHSYEQYF.

This clone appeared a few times. V and J are TRBV30 and TRBJ1-1; no firm D call. Germline CDR1 and CDR2: GTSNPN and SVGIG (reference sequence). The CDR3 covers 13 residues. V was clipped by 4 bases and J by 2 bases, with 11 bases between them. The CDR3 DNA sequence: TGTGCCTGGAAGAGGCAGCCCAACACTGAAGCTTTCTTT. Translation: CAWKRQPNTEAFF.

This clone was counted a single time. The junction departs from the called germline gene at one end, perhaps through a read error. V and J are TRBV7-7 and TRBJ2-2; D is undetermined. The CDR3 extends over 15 amino acids. Germline V lookup: CDR1 SSHAT, CDR2 FNYEAQ (reference sequence). The CDR3 loop reads CASRSSDGNTGELFF. The DNA for the CDR3 is TGTGCTAGCAGGTCATCGGACGGGAACACCGGGGAGCTGTTTTTT.

The rearrangement joins TRBV13 to TRBJ2-7; 10 bases map to TRBD1. Germline V lookup: CDR1 PRHDT, CDR2 FYEKMQ (reference sequence). The J segment lost 4 bases and the V segment lost 3 bases, leaving 9 bases of the junction unmatched. CDR3 length equals 16 residues. In nucleotides, the CDR3 is TGTGCCAGCAGCTTCTCCTCTGGACAGGGGGATTACGAGCAGTACTTC. This translates into CASSFSSGQGDYEQYF.